A selection of T cell receptor beta chains follows, all from one sample in a study of blood T cell repertoires in COVID-19. This table comes from immunoSEQ multiplex PCR, and its TCRdb copy is limited to in-frame clones, with some not included. Of about 170,000 clones in the sample, roughly nine tenths were seen once. Sequencing was carried out using peripheral blood. The origin of the receptors is a man in his sixties or seventies with acute or convalescent COVID-19. The CDR3 runs from the conserved cysteine through the conserved F or W. The D gene is left open where the match is weak. A row's size may be missing; if present it is once, few, many or a size class.

clone_size,d_call,cdr3_length,j_call,v_call,cdr3_nt,cdr3_aa
NA,TRBD1,18,TRBJ1-2,TRBV4-2,TGTGCCAGCAGCAAGCACGGACAGGGTACAGGGTATGGCTATGGCTACACCTTC,CASSKHGQGTGYGYGYTF
once,TRBD2,16,TRBJ2-3,TRBV7-2,TGTGCCAGCAGCCCCCGGGCTAGCGGTCTGGCAGATACGCAGTATTTT,CASSPRASGLADTQYF
few,TRBD2,14,TRBJ2-7,TRBV28,TGTGCCAGCACGGAGTTGAGTAGCGGGAGGGTGCAGTACTTC,CASTELSSGRVQYF
NA,NA,15,TRBJ1-2,TRBV6-5,TGTGCCAGCAGTTACGCCGATGACTTACACTATGGCTACACCTTC,CASSYADDLHYGYTF
NA,NA,13,TRBJ1-5,TRBV10-3,TGTGCCATCGGGGGAGGAGGCAATCAGCCCCAGCATTTT,CAIGGGGNQPQHF
NA,NA,12,TRBJ1-2,TRBV30,TGTGCCTGGAGGGGTAGGACGGGGGGCTACACCTTC,CAWRGRTGGYTF
NA,NA,14,TRBJ2-1,TRBV7-2,TGTGCCAGCAGGAACAGGGCTACCTACAGGGAGCAGTTCTTC,CASRNRATYREQFF
NA,NA,13,TRBJ1-4,TRBV6-5,TGTGCCAGCAATGGCCTGTATAATGAAAAACTGTTTTTT,CASNGLYNEKLFF
NA,NA,14,TRBJ2-2,TRBV3-1/TRBV3-2,TGTGCCAGCAGCCCGCCTGGGGGGACCGGGGAGCTGTTTTTT,CASSPPGGTGELFF
NA,NA,13,TRBJ1-2,TRBV27,TGTGCCAGCACCCAATTCCCGGACACAGGCTACACCTTC,CASTQFPDTGYTF
NA,NA,17,TRBJ2-2,TRBV7-8,TGTGCCAGCAGCTCCCGGCCGCGCCCGGGGGACACCGGGGAGCTGTTTTTT,CASSSRPRPGDTGELFF
NA,TRBD1,15,TRBJ2-2,TRBV4-3,TGCGCCAGCAGCCAAGATCTGACAGGGATCGGGGAGCTGTTTTTT,CASSQDLTGIGELFF
once,TRBD1,14,TRBJ1-2,TRBV28,TGTGCCAGCAGTTCCACAGGGGTAGCGTATGGCTACACCTTC,CASSSTGVAYGYTF
NA,TRBD1,17,TRBJ1-4,TRBV28,TGTGCCAGCAGTGGGGGGGACAGGGGGCGGCTTAATGAAAAACTGTTTTTT,CASSGGDRGRLNEKLFF
few,TRBD1,16,TRBJ2-1,TRBV30,TGTGCCTGTTTAGGACAGGGGGCGTCCCGGTACAATGAGCAGTTCTTC,CACLGQGASRYNEQFF
NA,TRBD1,15,TRBJ2-1,TRBV19,TGTGCCAGCCAACGGGGGACAGGTAATTCCAATGAGCAGTTCTTC,CASQRGTGNSNEQFF
NA,NA,14,TRBJ2-7,TRBV7-9,TGTGCCAGCAGCTTATTGGGGGCCTCCTACGAGCAGTACTTC,CASSLLGASYEQYF
few,TRBD1,16,TRBJ1-2,TRBV6-5,TGTGCCAGCAGTTCCCCTTCGACAGGGGGTTCCTATGGCTACACCTTC,CASSSPSTGGSYGYTF
few,TRBD1,16,TRBJ2-7,TRBV28,TGTGCCAGCAGCCTAGGGGGGACAGGGATCGCCTACGAGCAGTACTTC,CASSLGGTGIAYEQYF
NA,TRBD1,17,TRBJ2-2,TRBV5-1,TGCGCCAGCAGCTTGGGGACGGGACAGGGGAACACCGGGGAGCTGTTTTTT,CASSLGTGQGNTGELFF
NA,NA,15,TRBJ2-3,TRBV4-3,TGCGCCAGCAGCCAAGATCTTGGGTACGCGGGCAAGCAGTATTTT,CASSQDLGYAGKQYF
NA,NA,14,TRBJ1-3,TRBV9,TGTGCCAGCCGGGAGGGGGGCTCTGGAAACACCATATATTTT,CASREGGSGNTIYF
NA,TRBD1,15,TRBJ1-2,TRBV6-5,TGTGCCAGCTTGACAGGGTCGGGCTCCGCCTATGGCTACACCTTC,CASLTGSGSAYGYTF
NA,TRBD1,14,TRBJ2-7,TRBV2,TGTGCCAGCCTCCCGGGACAGGGAAGGGGTGAGCAGTACTTC,CASLPGQGRGEQYF
NA,TRBD2,18,TRBJ2-4,TRBV5-1,TGCGCCAGCAGCACCGGGACTAGCGGGAGGGCCGGTAAGGACATTCAGTACTTC,CASSTGTSGRAGKDIQYF
few,NA,13,TRBJ2-1,TRBV5-6,TGTGCCAGCAGCTTTGCGGGACGGACTGAGCAGTTCTTC,CASSFAGRTEQFF
NA,NA,12,TRBJ1-1,TRBV2,TGTGCCAGCAGTAAGGGGGACACTGAAGCTTTCTTT,CASSKGDTEAFF
once,NA,14,TRBJ1-3,TRBV4-3,TGCGCCAGCAGCCAAGGGGGAGCTGGAAACACCATATATTTT,CASSQGGAGNTIYF
NA,TRBD1,16,TRBJ2-3,TRBV2,TGTGCCAGCAGTGTTTCGACAGGGATCTCCACAGATACGCAGTATTTT,CASSVSTGISTDTQYF
NA,TRBD1,13,TRBJ2-3,TRBV5-4,TGTGCCAGCAGCAGGGGGCGCACAGATACGCAGTATTTT,CASSRGRTDTQYF
NA,TRBD1,15,TRBJ1-6,TRBV2,TGTGCCAGCAGTGAAATCGGACAGGGAGGGTCACCCCTCCACTTT,CASSEIGQGGSPLHF
once,TRBD1,15,TRBJ1-2,TRBV7-9,TGTGCCAGCAGCACCGGGACAGGGGGCGTCTATGGCTACACCTTC,CASSTGTGGVYGYTF